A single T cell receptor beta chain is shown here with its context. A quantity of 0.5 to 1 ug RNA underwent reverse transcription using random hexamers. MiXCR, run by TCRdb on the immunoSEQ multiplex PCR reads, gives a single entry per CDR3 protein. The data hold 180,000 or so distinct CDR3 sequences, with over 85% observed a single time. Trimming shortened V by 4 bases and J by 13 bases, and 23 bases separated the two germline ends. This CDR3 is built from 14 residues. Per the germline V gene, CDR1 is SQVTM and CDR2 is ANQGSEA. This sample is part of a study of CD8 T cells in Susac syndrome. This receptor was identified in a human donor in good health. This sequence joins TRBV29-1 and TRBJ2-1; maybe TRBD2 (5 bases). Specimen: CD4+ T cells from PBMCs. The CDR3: CSVGDSAAQLEQFF. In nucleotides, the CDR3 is TGCAGCGTTGGCGATAGCGCCGCCCAGTTGGAACAGTTCTTC.